This T cell receptor beta chain was identified in a study of control samples from healthy donors and cancer patients. Only in-frame clones appear in the TCRdb table, and some are missing; sequencing was by immunoSEQ multiplex PCR. The sample gives about 130,000 clones, roughly 87% of which show up once; around 2% is in the top ten. A few counts support this clone. Germline CDR1 is LNHDA and CDR2 is SQIVND (reference sequence). The V gene lost 1 base and the J gene lost 0 bases, with 13 bases spanning the gap. The CDR3 loop spans 17 amino acids. The rearrangement links TRBV19 to TRBJ1-5, with D unresolved. The origin of this receptor is a man younger than 35 in good health. Sequenced input: blood. The CDR3 DNA is TGTGCCAGTAGTATAGCTCGGGTCGGAATTAGCAATCAGCCCCAGCATTTT. Protein: CASSIARVGISNQPQHF.